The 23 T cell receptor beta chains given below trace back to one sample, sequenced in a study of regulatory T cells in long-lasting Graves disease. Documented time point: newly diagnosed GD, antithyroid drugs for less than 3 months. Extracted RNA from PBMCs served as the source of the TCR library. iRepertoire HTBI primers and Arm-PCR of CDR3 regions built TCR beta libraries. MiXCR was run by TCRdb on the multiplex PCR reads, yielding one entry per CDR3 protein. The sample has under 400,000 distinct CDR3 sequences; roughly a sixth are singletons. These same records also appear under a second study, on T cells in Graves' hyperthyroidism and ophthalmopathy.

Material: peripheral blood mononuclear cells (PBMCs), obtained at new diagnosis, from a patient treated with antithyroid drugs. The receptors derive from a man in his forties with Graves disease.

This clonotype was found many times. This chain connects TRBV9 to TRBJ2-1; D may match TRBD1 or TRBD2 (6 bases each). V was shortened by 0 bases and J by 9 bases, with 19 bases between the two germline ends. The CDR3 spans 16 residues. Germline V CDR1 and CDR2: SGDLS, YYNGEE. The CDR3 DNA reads TGTGCCAGCAGCGTAGTAGGGGGACTCTATTTCTCTGAGCAGTTCTTC. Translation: CASSVVGGLYFSEQFF.

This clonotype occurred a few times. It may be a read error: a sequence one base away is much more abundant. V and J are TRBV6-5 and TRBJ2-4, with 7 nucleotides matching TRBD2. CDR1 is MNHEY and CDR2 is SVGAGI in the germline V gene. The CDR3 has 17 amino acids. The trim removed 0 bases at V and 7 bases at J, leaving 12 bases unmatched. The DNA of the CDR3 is TGTGCCAGCAGTTACTCGAGCGAGCGCCGGGGGGTCAACATTCAGTACTTC. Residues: CASSYSSERRGVNIQYF.

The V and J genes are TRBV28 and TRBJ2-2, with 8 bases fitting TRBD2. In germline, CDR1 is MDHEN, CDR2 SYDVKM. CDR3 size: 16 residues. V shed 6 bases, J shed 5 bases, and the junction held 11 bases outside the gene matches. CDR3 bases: TGTGCCAGCAGCCCATTGACTAGCGAGGGGACCGGGGAGCTGTTTTTT. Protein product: CASSPLTSEGTGELFF.

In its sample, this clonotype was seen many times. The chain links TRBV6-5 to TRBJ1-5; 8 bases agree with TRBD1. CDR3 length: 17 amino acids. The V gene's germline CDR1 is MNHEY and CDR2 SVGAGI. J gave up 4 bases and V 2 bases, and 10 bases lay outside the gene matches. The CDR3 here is CASSYGRDRFVNQPQHF. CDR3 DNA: TGTGCCAGCAGTTACGGCCGGGACAGGTTCGTAAATCAGCCCCAGCATTTT.

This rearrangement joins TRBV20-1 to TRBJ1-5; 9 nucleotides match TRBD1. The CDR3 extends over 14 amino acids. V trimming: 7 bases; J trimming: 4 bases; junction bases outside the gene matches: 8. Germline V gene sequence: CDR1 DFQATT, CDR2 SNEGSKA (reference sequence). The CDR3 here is CSVTTGGGNQPQHF. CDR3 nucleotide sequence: TGCAGTGTTACAACAGGGGGCGGTAATCAGCCCCAGCATTTT.

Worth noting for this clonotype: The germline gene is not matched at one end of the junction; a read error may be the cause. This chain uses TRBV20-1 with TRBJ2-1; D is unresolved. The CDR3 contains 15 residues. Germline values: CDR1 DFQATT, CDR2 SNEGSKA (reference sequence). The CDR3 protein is CSARDVGKGLGEQSF. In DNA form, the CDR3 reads TGCAGTGCTAGAGATGTGGGGAAAGGGTTGGGTGAGCAGTCCTTC.

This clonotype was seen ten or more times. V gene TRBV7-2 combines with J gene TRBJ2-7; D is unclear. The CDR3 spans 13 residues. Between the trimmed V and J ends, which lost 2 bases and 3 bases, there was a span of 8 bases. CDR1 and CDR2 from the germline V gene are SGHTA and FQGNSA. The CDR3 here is CASSLPPLYEQYF. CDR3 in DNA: TGTGCCAGCAGCTTACCCCCTCTCTACGAGCAGTACTTC.

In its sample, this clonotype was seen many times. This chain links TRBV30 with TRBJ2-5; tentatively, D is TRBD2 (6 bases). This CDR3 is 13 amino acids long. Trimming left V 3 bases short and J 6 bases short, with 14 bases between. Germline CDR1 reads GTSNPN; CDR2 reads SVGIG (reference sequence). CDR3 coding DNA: TGTGCCTGGAGGGGACTCTTCCGAAAGACCCAGTACTTC. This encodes CAWRGLFRKTQYF.

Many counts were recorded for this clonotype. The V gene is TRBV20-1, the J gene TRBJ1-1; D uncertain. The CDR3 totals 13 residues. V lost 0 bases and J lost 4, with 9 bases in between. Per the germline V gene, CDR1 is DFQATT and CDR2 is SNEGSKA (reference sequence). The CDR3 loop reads CSARDPSTTEAFF. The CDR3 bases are TGCAGTGCTAGAGATCCCTCTACCACTGAAGCTTTCTTT.

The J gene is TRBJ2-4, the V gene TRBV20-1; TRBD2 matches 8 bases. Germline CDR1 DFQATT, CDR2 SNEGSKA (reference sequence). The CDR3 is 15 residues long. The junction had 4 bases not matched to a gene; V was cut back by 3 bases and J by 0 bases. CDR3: CSASGGAVAKNIQYF. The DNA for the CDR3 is TGCAGTGCTAGCGGGGGGGCCGTAGCCAAAAACATTCAGTACTTC.

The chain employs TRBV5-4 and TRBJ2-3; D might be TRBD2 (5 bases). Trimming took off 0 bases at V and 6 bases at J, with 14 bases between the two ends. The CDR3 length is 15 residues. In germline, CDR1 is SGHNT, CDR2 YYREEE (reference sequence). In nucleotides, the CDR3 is TGTGCCAGCAGCTTGGACGAGGGCCCCCCGGATACGCAGTATTTT. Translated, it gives CASSLDEGPPDTQYF.

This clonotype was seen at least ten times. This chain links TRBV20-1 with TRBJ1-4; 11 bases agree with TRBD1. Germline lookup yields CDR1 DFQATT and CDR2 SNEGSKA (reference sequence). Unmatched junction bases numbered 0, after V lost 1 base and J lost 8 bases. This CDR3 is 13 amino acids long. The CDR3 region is CSARGTGGEKLFF. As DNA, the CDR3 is TGCAGTGCTAGAGGGACAGGGGGCGAAAAACTGTTTTTT.

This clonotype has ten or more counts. The CDR3 DNA sequence: TGCGCCAGCAGCCAGCGGGGGTTCACAGATACGCAGTATTTT. Amino acids: CASSQRGFTDTQYF. V usage is TRBV4-1 and J usage is TRBJ2-3; TRBD2 matches 7 bases. Germline CDR1 is MGHRA and CDR2 is YSYEKL. The J segment lost 2 bases and the V segment lost 3 bases, leaving 2 bases of the junction unmatched. This CDR3 has 14 amino acids.

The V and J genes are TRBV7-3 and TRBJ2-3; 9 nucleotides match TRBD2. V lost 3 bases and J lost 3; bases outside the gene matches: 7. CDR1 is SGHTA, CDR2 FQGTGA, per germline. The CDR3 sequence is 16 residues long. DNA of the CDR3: TGTGCCAGCAGCTTCCTAGCGGGGAGGGCAACAGATACGCAGTATTTT. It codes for CASSFLAGRATDTQYF. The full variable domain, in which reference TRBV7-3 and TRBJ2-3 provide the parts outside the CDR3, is GAGVSQTPSNKVTEKGKYVELRCDPISGHTALYWYRQSLGQGPEFLIYFQGTGAADDSGLPNDRFFAVRPEGSVSTLKIQRTERGDSAVYLCASSFLAGRATDTQYFGPGTRLTVL.

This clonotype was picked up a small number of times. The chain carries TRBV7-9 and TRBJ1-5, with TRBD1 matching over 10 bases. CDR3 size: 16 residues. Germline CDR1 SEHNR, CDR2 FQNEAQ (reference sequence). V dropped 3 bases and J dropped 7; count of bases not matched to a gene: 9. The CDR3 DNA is TGTGCCAGCAGCTTGGGGACAGGGGACCCCGGGCAGCCCCAGCATTTT. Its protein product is CASSLGTGDPGQPQHF. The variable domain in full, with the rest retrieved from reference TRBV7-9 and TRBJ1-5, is DTGVSQNPRHKITKRGQNVTFRCDPISEHNRLYWYRQTLGQGPEFLTYFQNEAQLEKSRLLSDRFSAERPKGSFSTLEIQRTEQGDSAMYLCASSLGTGDPGQPQHFGDGTRLSIL.

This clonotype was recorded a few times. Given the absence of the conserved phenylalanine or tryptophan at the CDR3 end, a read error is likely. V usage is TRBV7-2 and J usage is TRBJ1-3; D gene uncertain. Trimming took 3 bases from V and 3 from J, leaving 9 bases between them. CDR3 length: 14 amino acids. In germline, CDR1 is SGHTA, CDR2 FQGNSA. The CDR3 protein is CASSLTGSGNTIYS. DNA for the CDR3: TGTGCCAGCAGCTTGACTGGCAGTGGAAACACCATATATTCT.

CDR3 bases: TGTGCCAGCAGCGATAGGACAGGGGCCTACACAGATACGCAGTATTTT. Translation: CASSDRTGAYTDTQYF. The genes are TRBV6-1 and TRBJ2-3, with TRBD1 matching 9 bases. Germline CDR1 MNHNS, CDR2 SASEGT. V trimming: 6 bases; J trimming: 2 bases; junction bases outside the gene matches: 9. The CDR3 length is 16 residues.

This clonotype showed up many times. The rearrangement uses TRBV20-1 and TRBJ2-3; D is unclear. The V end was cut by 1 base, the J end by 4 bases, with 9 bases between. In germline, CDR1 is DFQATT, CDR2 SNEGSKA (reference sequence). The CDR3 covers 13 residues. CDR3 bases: TGCAGTGCTAGAGGACTGCGTCCAGATACGCAGTATTTT. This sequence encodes CSARGLRPDTQYF.

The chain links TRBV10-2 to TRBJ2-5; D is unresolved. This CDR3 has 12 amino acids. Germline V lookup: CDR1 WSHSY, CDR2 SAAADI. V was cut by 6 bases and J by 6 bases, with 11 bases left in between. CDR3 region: CASSPFFKTQYF. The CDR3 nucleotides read TGCGCCAGCAGCCCGTTTTTTAAGACCCAGTACTTC.

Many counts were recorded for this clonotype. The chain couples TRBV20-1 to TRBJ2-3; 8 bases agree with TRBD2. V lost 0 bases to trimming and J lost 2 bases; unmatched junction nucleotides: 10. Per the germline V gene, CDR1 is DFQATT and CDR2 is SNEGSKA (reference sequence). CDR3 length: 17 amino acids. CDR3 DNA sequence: TGCAGTGCTAGAGATACGGGCGGGGGGCCACTCACAGATACGCAGTATTTT. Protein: CSARDTGGGPLTDTQYF.

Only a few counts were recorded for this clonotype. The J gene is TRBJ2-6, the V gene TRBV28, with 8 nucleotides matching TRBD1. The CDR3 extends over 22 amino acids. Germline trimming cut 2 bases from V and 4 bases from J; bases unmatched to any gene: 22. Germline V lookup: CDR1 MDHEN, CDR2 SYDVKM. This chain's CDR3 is CASSLILGGGTGGSRGANVLTF. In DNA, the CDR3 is TGTGCCAGCAGTTTAATTTTGGGTGGTGGGACAGGTGGCTCGAGGGGGGCCAACGTCCTGACTTTC.

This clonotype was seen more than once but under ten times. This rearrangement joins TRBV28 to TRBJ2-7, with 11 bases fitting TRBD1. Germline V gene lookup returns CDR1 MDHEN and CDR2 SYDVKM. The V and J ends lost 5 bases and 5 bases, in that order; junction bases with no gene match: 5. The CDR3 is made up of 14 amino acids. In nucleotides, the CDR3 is TGTGCCAGCAGTGCACAGGGACAGGGGGACGAGCAGTACTTC. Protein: CASSAQGQGDEQYF.

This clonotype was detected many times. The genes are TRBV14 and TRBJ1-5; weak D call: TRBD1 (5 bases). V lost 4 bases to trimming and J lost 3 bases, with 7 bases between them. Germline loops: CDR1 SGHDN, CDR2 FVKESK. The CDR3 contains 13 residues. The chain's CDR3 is CASSLGHNQPQHF. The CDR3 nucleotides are TGTGCCAGCAGCCTCGGACACAATCAGCCCCAGCATTTT.